The 17 T cell receptor beta chains in this list originate from one sample, sequenced in a study of beta chain features in type 1 diabetes. No antigen has been identified for these receptors. As every portion of the isolated RNA was reverse transcribed, the sequencing read expressed TCRB transcripts. Libraries were prepared by immunoSEQ multiplex PCR; TCRdb keeps only in-frame clonotypes and omits some of them. The table lists 300,000 to 400,000 clones, about 14% of them singletons, with roughly 0.015% in the top ten. Study-wide findings and caveats: Shorter TCRB CDR3s, moderately but significantly so, marked every one of the four CD4+ subsets in Type 1 diabetes patients.

The source material was naive CD4+ T cells from blood. These receptors were taken from a woman aged 18 to 35 with type 1 diabetes.

This clone occurred a few times. The chain carries TRBV28 and TRBJ2-7; tentative D call: TRBD2 (6 bases). CDR3 length: 15 amino acids. V lost 0 bases, J lost 2 bases, and 11 bases lay in between. Germline V CDR1 and CDR2: MDHEN, SYDVKM. Written as DNA, the CDR3 is TGTGCCAGCAGTTTATGGGGGAGGTCCCCCTACGAGCAGTACTTC. The encoded protein is CASSLWGRSPYEQYF.

Only a few counts were recorded for this clone. The chain has TRBV7-2 and TRBJ2-1; D uncertain. Germline CDR1 SGHTA, CDR2 FQGNSA. Trimming left V 1 base short and J 8 bases short, with 6 bases between. The CDR3 covers 12 residues. CDR3 sequence (DNA): TGTGCCAGCAGCTTAGATGGGCATGAGCAGTTCTTC. This codes for CASSLDGHEQFF.

The sample holds a few counts of this clone. CDR3 protein: CASSMILAEGPNQPQHF. CDR3 nucleotide sequence: TGTGCCAGTAGTATGATATTGGCGGAGGGACCCAATCAGCCCCAGCATTTT. The genes are TRBV19 and TRBJ1-5; TRBD1 is a possible D gene (5 bases). The germline CDR1 and CDR2 sequences are LNHDA and SQIVND (reference sequence). With 3 bases removed from V and 3 bases from J, the gap between germline ends came to 18 bases. The CDR3 loop spans 17 amino acids.

The sample holds a few counts of this clone. The chain couples TRBV5-4 to TRBJ2-7, with D perhaps matching TRBD2 (6 bases). V was pared by 5 bases and J by 2 bases, with 17 bases between. The CDR3 sequence is 15 residues long. Looked up from germline, CDR1 is SGHNT and CDR2 is YYREEE (reference sequence). CDR3 region: CASRMGGGGAYEQYF. The CDR3 DNA follows: TGTGCCAGCAGGATGGGAGGAGGCGGCGCCTACGAGCAGTACTTC.

The chain links TRBV6-5 to TRBJ1-2; D is unresolved. CDR1 is MNHEY and CDR2 is SVGAGI in the germline V gene. V lost 6 bases to trimming and J lost 4 bases, with 9 bases between them. This CDR3 is built from 12 residues. As DNA, the CDR3 is TGTGCCAGCAGCAATCGGTTCTATGGCTACACCTTC. It encodes CASSNRFYGYTF.

The rearrangement joins TRBV19 to TRBJ1-2, with D possibly matching TRBD1 (6 bases). V was pared by 8 bases and J by 4 bases, with 11 bases between. Germline V gene sequence: CDR1 LNHDA, CDR2 SQIVND (reference sequence). This CDR3 comprises 12 residues. The CDR3, as DNA: TGTGCCAGTCCTAACAGGGTCTATGGCTACACCTTC. Translated: CASPNRVYGYTF.

The genes are TRBV28 and TRBJ2-5, with 8 bases fitting TRBD2. Trimming took 7 bases from V and 9 from J; bases not matched to a gene: 10. This CDR3 has 13 amino acids. Germline CDR1 is MDHEN and CDR2 is SYDVKM. Written as DNA, the CDR3 is TGTGCCAGCACCTGGGGACTAGGGGGGGCCCAGTACTTC. Amino acids: CASTWGLGGAQYF.

The rearrangement joins TRBV7-9 to TRBJ2-7; 8 bases line up with TRBD1. CDR3 length: 14 amino acids. CDR1 is SEHNR and CDR2 is FQNEAQ in the germline V gene (reference sequence). Trimming cost V 3 bases and J 5 bases; bases outside gene matches: 6. Here the CDR3 reads CASSFSGGLDEQYV. The CDR3 coding sequence is TGTGCCAGCAGCTTTTCAGGGGGCCTGGACGAGCAGTACGTC.

The gene calls are TRBV11-3 and TRBJ2-3, with no clear D. Trimming left V 1 base short and J 6 bases short, with 8 bases between. Per germline, CDR1 SGHNT and CDR2 YENEEA. The CDR3 has 13 amino acids. CDR3 amino acids: CASSLGRLDTQYF. In DNA form, the CDR3 reads TGTGCCAGCAGCTTAGGGAGACTTGATACGCAGTATTTT.

The chain recombines TRBV12-5 with TRBJ1-1; D gene ambiguous. V lost 0 bases, J lost 6 bases, and 11 bases lay in between. The CDR3 spans 14 residues. The V gene's germline CDR1 is LGHNT and CDR2 FRNRAP. As DNA, the CDR3 is TGTGCTAGTGGTTTGGTAAGGGAGAGACCTGAAGCTTTCTTT. Residues: CASGLVRERPEAFF. Looking up the rest from reference TRBV12-5 and TRBJ1-1 gives the full variable domain: DARVTQTPRHKVTEMGQEVTMRCQPILGHNTVFWYRQTMMQGLELLAYFRNRAPLDDSGMPKDRFSAEMPDATLATLKIQPSEPRDSAVYFCASGLVRERPEAFFGQGTRLTVV.

This clone occurred a few times. The chain combines TRBV5-1 with TRBJ2-1; perhaps TRBD1 as D (6 bases). Trimming took 3 bases from V and 2 from J, leaving 12 bases between them. The CDR3 length is 15 residues. Germline lookup yields CDR1 SGHRS and CDR2 YFSETQ. The CDR3: CASSSGVGTYNEQFF. In DNA form, the CDR3 reads TGCGCCAGCAGCTCAGGGGTAGGAACCTACAATGAGCAGTTCTTC.

The rearrangement links TRBV30 to TRBJ2-6; TRBD1 might be the D (7 bases). Germline V gene data show CDR1 as GTSNPN and CDR2 as SVGIG (reference sequence). V gave up 4 bases and J gave up 1 base, with 11 bases separating them. The CDR3 is made up of 15 amino acids. The CDR3 DNA is TGTGCCTGGACAGGGGGGTCGTCTGGGGCCAACGTCCTGACTTTC. Translating it yields CAWTGGSSGANVLTF. Combining the CDR3 with reference TRBV30 and TRBJ2-6 gives the whole variable domain SQTIHQWPATLVQPVGSPLSLECTVEGTSNPNLYWYRQAAGRGLQLLFYSVGIGQISSEVPQNLSASRPQDRQFILSSKKLLLSDSGFYLCAWTGGSSGANVLTFGAGSRLTVL.

This clone was counted only a few times. The V call is TRBV15, the J call TRBJ2-1; the D gene is possibly TRBD1 (6 bases). Looked up from germline, CDR1 is LNHNV and CDR2 is YYDKDF (reference sequence). Trimming pared 1 base from V and 4 bases from J, leaving 14 bases between. This CDR3 comprises 16 residues. The CDR3: CATSRGGLEWYNEQFF. CDR3 DNA: TGTGCCACCAGCAGAGGGGGGCTCGAATGGTACAATGAGCAGTTCTTC.

The chain uses TRBV29-1 and TRBJ2-3; 8 positions agree with TRBD2. CDR3 length: 14 residues. Germline CDR1 SQVTM, CDR2 ANQGSEA. V shed 2 bases and J 8 bases; nucleotides not matched to a gene: 9. CDR3 coding DNA: TGCAGCGTTGAACAGAGCGGGAGAATACCTACGCAGTATTTT. This translates into CSVEQSGRIPTQYF.

The chain employs TRBV11-3 and TRBJ1-1; 10 bases match TRBD1. V shed 2 bases and J 5 bases; nucleotides not matched to a gene: 2. Per germline, CDR1 SGHNT and CDR2 YENEEA. CDR3 length: 14 residues. CDR3 in amino acids: CASSLWTGGTEAFF. CDR3 nucleotides: TGTGCCAGCAGCTTATGGACAGGGGGGACTGAAGCTTTCTTT.

The V and J genes are TRBV6-6 and TRBJ1-2, with 10 nucleotides matching TRBD1. The CDR3 has 15 residues. CDR1 is MNHNY, CDR2 SVGAGI, per germline (reference sequence). V dropped 2 bases and J dropped 2; count of bases not matched to a gene: 2. CDR3 region: CASSYGTGVNYGYTF. The CDR3 coding sequence is TGTGCCAGCAGTTACGGGACAGGGGTGAACTATGGCTACACCTTC.

This clone showed up just a few times. V usage is TRBV25-1 and J usage is TRBJ2-5, with TRBD2 matching over 12 bases. In germline, CDR1 is MGHDK, CDR2 SYGVNS. The ends lost 6 bases at V and 5 bases at J; junction bases unmatched: 13. CDR3 size: 17 residues. CDR3 amino acids: CASSIGLAGPRGETQYF. CDR3 in DNA: TGTGCCAGCAGCATCGGACTAGCGGGGCCCCGGGGGGAGACCCAGTACTTC.